The next 14 T cell receptor beta chains were all read from a single sample in a study of T cell responses to AZD1222 COVID-19 vaccine. Data came from immunoSEQ multiplex PCR; TCRdb stores just in-frame clones and leaves some out. The profile shows more than 80,000 clones, under 95% of them singletons. The starting material was peripheral blood, obtained on day 0 of AZD1222 vaccination. The source is an adult in good health.

The chain recombines TRBV9 with TRBJ2-1; 9 bases agree with TRBD2. Losses at the gene ends were 2 bases for V and 4 bases for J; bases not matched to a gene: 4. Per germline, CDR1 SGDLS and CDR2 YYNGEE. This CDR3 has 15 amino acids. In DNA, the CDR3 is TGTGCCAGCAGCGTCAGCGGGGGGAGTTACAATGAGCAGTTCTTC. It encodes CASSVSGGSYNEQFF.

The rearrangement joins TRBV6-5 to TRBJ1-6; 9 nucleotides line up with TRBD1. V lost 6 bases, J lost 9 bases, and 9 bases stayed unmatched. The germline V gene has CDR1 MNHEY and CDR2 SVGAGI. The CDR3 contains 15 residues. CDR3 bases: TGTGCCAGCAGAAAGACACGGGACAGGGCTTCACCCCTCCACTTT. Protein product: CASRKTRDRASPLHF.

The chain employs TRBV7-2 and TRBJ2-1, with D tentatively TRBD2 (5 bases). The V gene lost 0 bases and the J gene lost 0 bases, with 9 bases spanning the gap. Germline-derived CDR1 and CDR2 are SGHTA and FQGNSA. This CDR3 has 16 residues. Here the CDR3 DNA reads TGTGCCAGCAGCTTAGCAAGGACTTCCTCCTACAATGAGCAGTTCTTC. It encodes CASSLARTSSYNEQFF.

The sample holds a few counts of this clone. The chain uses TRBV28 and TRBJ2-7, with 7 bases lining up with TRBD1. The germline V gene encodes CDR1 MDHEN and CDR2 SYDVKM. The V and J ends lost 2 bases and 6 bases, in that order; junction bases with no gene match: 4. The CDR3 spans 13 residues. This CDR3 reads CASSLGYRGEQYF. In nucleotides, the CDR3 is TGTGCCAGCAGTTTAGGATACAGGGGCGAGCAGTACTTC.

This clone was detected once. The chain recombines TRBV27 with TRBJ2-7; possibly TRBD1 for D (5 bases). V was clipped by 3 bases and J by 6 bases, with 15 bases between them. Germline values: CDR1 MNHEY, CDR2 SMNVEV (reference sequence). The length of the CDR3 is 14 residues. The CDR3 here is CASSFFGGRAEQYF. In nucleotides, the CDR3 is TGTGCCAGCAGTTTTTTTGGTGGCAGGGCCGAGCAGTACTTC.

The V call is TRBV4-1, the J call TRBJ1-6; weak D call: TRBD1 (5 bases). CDR1 and CDR2 (germline): MGHRA, YSYEKL. This CDR3 is 15 amino acids long. Trimming removed 4 bases from V and 6 bases from J, with 13 bases in between. This CDR3 is CASSPTGTVNSPLHF. CDR3 DNA sequence: TGCGCCAGCAGCCCCACCGGGACCGTTAATTCACCCCTCCACTTT.

The J gene is TRBJ2-4, the V gene TRBV12-3 or TRBV12-4; D is undetermined. Trimming left V 7 bases short and J 0 bases short, with 7 bases between. The CDR3 extends over 13 amino acids. CDR3 in DNA: TGTGCCAGCACCCTCCAAGCCAAAAACATTCAGTACTTC. Residues: CASTLQAKNIQYF.

The chain joins TRBV10-3 to TRBJ1-3; 10 nucleotides agree with TRBD1. The CDR3 extends over 14 amino acids. V was clipped by 6 bases and J by 2 bases; unmatched bases: 1. Germline CDR1 ENHRY, CDR2 SYGVKD. The CDR3 here is CAISGQGAGNTIYF. Here the CDR3 DNA reads TGTGCCATCAGCGGACAGGGGGCTGGAAACACCATATATTTT.

This clone was counted a single time. V and J are TRBV5-8 and TRBJ1-5, with D hard to call. This CDR3 region has 16 residues. CDR1 and CDR2 (germline): SGHTS, YDEGEE. V was trimmed by 0 bases and J by 0 bases, leaving 10 bases between them. The CDR3 coding sequence is TGTGCCAGCAGCTTGGACGGCGTTTATAGCAATCAGCCCCAGCATTTT. The encoded protein is CASSLDGVYSNQPQHF.

V and J are TRBV2 and TRBJ1-6, with D tentatively TRBD1 (5 bases). The germline V gene has CDR1 SNHLY and CDR2 FYNNEI. Trimming stripped 4 bases from V and 10 bases from J, with 17 bases between. CDR3 length: 15 residues. CDR3 region: CASSVRPGGQSPLHF. The CDR3 DNA reads as TGTGCCAGCAGTGTACGCCCGGGGGGTCAATCACCCCTCCACTTT. The whole variable domain, filled in from reference TRBV2 and TRBJ1-6, reads EPEVTQTPSHQVTQMGQEVILRCVPISNHLYFYWYRQILGQKVEFLVSFYNNEISEKSEIFDDQFSVERPDGSNFTLKIRSTKLEDSAMYFCASSVRPGGQSPLHFGNGTRLTVT.

The chain uses TRBV9 and TRBJ1-5; 7 bases match TRBD1. This CDR3 is built from 14 residues. Germline V gene lookup returns CDR1 SGDLS and CDR2 YYNGEE. J gave up 7 bases and V 4 bases, and 8 bases lay outside the gene matches. Here the CDR3 reads CASSPTQGNQPQHF. Written as DNA, the CDR3 is TGTGCCAGCAGCCCGACACAGGGGAACCAGCCCCAGCATTTT.

In this sample, this clone turned up once. The sample holds other DNA sequences that translate to the same CDR3. The V call is TRBV29-1, the J call TRBJ1-4; TRBD1 might be the D (6 bases). CDR1 and CDR2 (germline): SQVTM, ANQGSEA. Trimming pared 5 bases from V and 5 bases from J, leaving 6 bases between. This CDR3 is 11 amino acids long. The CDR3 region has the DNA TGCAGCGTTAGGGGGAATGAAAAACTGTTTTTT. Residues: CSVRGNEKLFF.

V and J are TRBV3-1 (or the pseudogene TRBV3-2) and TRBJ1-2, with D hard to call. The CDR3 loop spans 12 amino acids. Trimming took off 0 bases at V and 8 bases at J, with 7 bases between the two ends. Germline V gives CDR1 LGHDT, CDR2 YNNKEL (reference sequence). CDR3 coding DNA: TGTGCCAGCAGCCAAGAAAGTCGGGGCTACACCTTC. Translating it yields CASSQESRGYTF.

The genes are TRBV6-2 or TRBV6-3 and TRBJ1-1; TRBD1 is a possible D gene (6 bases). This CDR3 spans 13 amino acids. Germline lookup yields CDR1 MNHEY and CDR2 SVGEGT. The V end lost 4 bases, the J end lost 7 bases, and 13 bases lay between the germline ends. This CDR3 reads CASSWRQADEAFF. DNA for the CDR3: TGTGCCAGCAGTTGGCGACAGGCCGATGAAGCTTTCTTT.